This T cell receptor beta chain was recovered during a study of human T cells and chemical hapten exposure. Overall study context: Affected patients, primarily female, had alopecia areata, totalis or universalis.

Regarding this clonotype: Its antigen is not identified.

Stated time point: patch test 1, 2 weeks after DPC sensitization. As for treatment: therapeutic diphenylcyclopropenone sensitization with weekly scalp DPC. Donation of samples came from alopecia patients who were 18 to 70 years old and suitable for DPC. Study findings and constraints: Because all patients had alopecia, their immune responses might differ from healthy ones.

V was shortened by 6 bases and J by 4 bases, with 10 bases between the two germline ends. In germline, CDR1 is SGHVS, CDR2 FQNEAQ. The CDR3 covers 13 residues. Individual cDNA molecules each carried unique molecular identifiers attached by the library. TCRdb used MiXCR to reprocess the RACE reads, holding one entry per CDR3 protein. The table records some 400,000 distinct CDR3 sequences, approximately 5% of them present only once. The sample in question was whole blood, obtained in connection with sensitization to the hapten diphenylcyclopropenone (DPC). This TCR came from a woman in her forties or fifties with alopecia areata. Some clones in this sample may be carry-over from other donors' samples. The chain uses TRBV7-8 and TRBJ1-5; no reliable D call. CDR3 bases: TGTGCCAGCAGTAGAGGACCGAATCAGCCCCAGCATTTT. Protein: CASSRGPNQPQHF.